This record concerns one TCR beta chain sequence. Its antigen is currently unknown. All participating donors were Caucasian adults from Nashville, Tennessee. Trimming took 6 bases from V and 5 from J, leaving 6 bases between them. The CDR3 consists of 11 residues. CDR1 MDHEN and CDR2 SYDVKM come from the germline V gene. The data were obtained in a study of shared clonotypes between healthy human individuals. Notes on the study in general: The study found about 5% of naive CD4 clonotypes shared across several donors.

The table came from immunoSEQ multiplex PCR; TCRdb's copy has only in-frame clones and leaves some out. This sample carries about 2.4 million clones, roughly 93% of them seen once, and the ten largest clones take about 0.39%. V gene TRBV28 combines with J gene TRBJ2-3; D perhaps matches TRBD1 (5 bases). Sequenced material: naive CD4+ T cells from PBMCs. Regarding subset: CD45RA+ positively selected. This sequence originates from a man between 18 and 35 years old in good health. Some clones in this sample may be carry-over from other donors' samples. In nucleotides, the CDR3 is TGTGCCAGCAGCAGGGAAGATACGCAGTATTTT. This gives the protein CASSREDTQYF.